The 32 T cell receptor beta chains reported below all come from one sample, sequenced in a study of control samples from healthy donors and cancer patients. Data came from immunoSEQ multiplex PCR; TCRdb stores just in-frame clones and leaves some out. The table has about 270,000 clones, more than 65% seen once. The sequenced sample was PBMCs. These receptors all stem from a woman in her sixties with lung cancer.

V and J are TRBV6-6 and TRBJ1-3, with D possibly matching TRBD1 (6 bases). The CDR3 totals 16 residues. V was cut by 5 bases and J by 0 bases, with 14 bases left in between. The germline V gene has CDR1 MNHNY and CDR2 SVGAGI (reference sequence). CDR3 in DNA: TGTGCCAGCAGTATAGGCCTAGGGGGCTCTGGAAACACCATATATTTT. It codes for CASSIGLGGSGNTIYF.

V usage is TRBV3-1 (or the pseudogene TRBV3-2) and J usage is TRBJ1-1, with D possibly matching TRBD1 (6 bases). Deletions cut 0 bases from V and 6 bases from J, with 20 bases between. Germline loops: CDR1 LGHDT, CDR2 YNNKEL (reference sequence). The CDR3 is made up of 17 amino acids. CDR3 in DNA: TGTGCCAGCAGCCAAGATAGGGGCCGGGGGGCGAAAGCTGAAGCTTTCTTT. It specifies CASSQDRGRGAKAEAFF.

This clone was observed once. The gene calls are TRBV7-2 and TRBJ2-1; D might be TRBD2 (6 bases). Germline CDR1 SGHTA, CDR2 FQGNSA. The ends were cut back, 5 bases at V and 13 bases at J, with 18 bases in the middle. The CDR3 extends over 13 amino acids. CDR3 amino acids: CASSPAVGRDQFF. Written as DNA, the CDR3 is TGTGCCAGCAGCCCAGCGGTTGGGCGGGATCAGTTCTTC.

This chain uses TRBV30 with TRBJ1-2; D is undetermined. Germline CDR1 GTSNPN, CDR2 SVGIG (reference sequence). V was clipped by 4 bases and J by 8 bases, with 20 bases between them. The CDR3 sequence is 14 residues long. In DNA form, the CDR3 reads TGTGCCTGGAACGTTAAGGGCTCGGGGATGGGCTACACCTTC. It is translated as CAWNVKGSGMGYTF. Full variable domain (outside the CDR3, taken from reference TRBV30 and TRBJ1-2): SQTIHQWPATLVQPVGSPLSLECTVEGTSNPNLYWYRQAAGRGLQLLFYSVGIGQISSEVPQNLSASRPQDRQFILSSKKLLLSDSGFYLCAWNVKGSGMGYTFGSGTRLTVV.

The J gene is TRBJ2-2, the V gene TRBV27, with 7 bases that match TRBD1. The CDR3 has 14 amino acids. CDR1 MNHEY and CDR2 SMNVEV come from the germline V gene (reference sequence). J was trimmed by 4 bases and V by 5 bases; bases with no gene match: 4. DNA for the CDR3: TGTGCCAGCAGTCGGGACAGACTCACCGGGGAGCTGTTTTTT. This codes for CASSRDRLTGELFF.

Of note for this clone: This same CDR3 is encoded by further DNA sequences in the sample. The genes are TRBV2 and TRBJ2-1; TRBD1 matches at 8 bases. The junction had 6 bases not matched to a gene; V was cut back by 7 bases and J by 4 bases. The CDR3 is 14 amino acids. Germline V gene sequence: CDR1 SNHLY, CDR2 FYNNEI. CDR3: CASKPGQAYNEQFF. The DNA of the CDR3 is TGTGCCAGCAAGCCGGGACAGGCGTACAATGAGCAGTTCTTC.

V and J are TRBV30 and TRBJ2-3; 9 positions match TRBD2. The CDR3 spans 14 residues. V gave up 3 bases and J gave up 6 bases; unmatched junction bases: 7. The germline CDR1 and CDR2 sequences are GTSNPN and SVGIG (reference sequence). This CDR3 is CAWRVAGALDTQYF. CDR3 DNA sequence: TGTGCCTGGAGGGTAGCGGGAGCTCTGGATACGCAGTATTTT.

This rearrangement joins TRBV6-5 to TRBJ1-1; D possibly corresponds to TRBD1 (5 bases). Trimming removed 2 bases at V and 7 bases at J, with 11 bases between. The germline gives CDR1 MNHEY, CDR2 SVGAGI. This CDR3 is built from 13 residues. Here the CDR3 DNA reads TGTGCCAGCAGTTACGAACGGGGCCGTGAAGCTTTCTTT. Translating gives CASSYERGREAFF.

This clone was detected once. V and J are TRBV11-2 and TRBJ2-3, with D unresolved. The CDR3 spans 15 residues. Germline lookup yields CDR1 SGHAT and CDR2 FQNNGV. V was clipped by 5 bases and J by 4 bases, with 16 bases between them. The CDR3 region is CASSQRRALADTQYF. The CDR3 region has the DNA TGTGCCAGCAGCCAAAGAAGGGCCTTGGCAGATACGCAGTATTTT.

This chain links TRBV19 with TRBJ2-7; TRBD2 aligns across 7 bases. Per germline, CDR1 LNHDA and CDR2 SQIVND (reference sequence). The CDR3 extends over 16 amino acids. J lost 3 bases, V lost 4 bases, and 12 bases had no gene match. This chain's CDR3 is CASSSPGGGGLYEQYF. DNA of the CDR3: TGTGCCAGTAGTAGCCCCGGCGGCGGGGGTCTCTACGAGCAGTACTTC. The complete variable domain, with remaining parts taken from reference TRBV19 and TRBJ2-7, reads DGGITQSPKYLFRKEGQNVTLSCEQNLNHDAMYWYRQDPGQGLRLIYYSQIVNDFQKGDIAEGYSVSREKKESFPLTVTSAQKNPTAFYLCASSSPGGGGLYEQYFGPGTRLTVT.

This chain links TRBV19 with TRBJ1-1, with TRBD1 identical over 8 bases. V lost 9 bases to trimming and J lost 0 bases; unmatched junction nucleotides: 6. The CDR3 covers 14 residues. CDR1 and CDR2 (germline): LNHDA, SQIVND (reference sequence). The CDR3: CASEAGGLNTEAFF. The DNA of the CDR3 is TGTGCCAGCGAGGCAGGGGGCTTGAACACTGAAGCTTTCTTT.

This chain connects TRBV10-1 to TRBJ1-2; unclear D gene. Trimming pared 2 bases from V and 8 bases from J, leaving 12 bases between. Germline CDR1 is WNHNN and CDR2 is SYGVQD (reference sequence). The CDR3 is 13 residues long. In DNA form, the CDR3 reads TGCGCCAGCAGTGAGGACACACGGAGGGGCTACACCTTC. Protein product: CASSEDTRRGYTF.

The rearrangement uses TRBV7-3 and TRBJ2-1, with 7 nucleotides matching TRBD2. V was pared by 2 bases and J by 4 bases, with 2 bases of the junction left unmatched. There are 14 residues in the CDR3. Germline assignment: CDR1 SGHTA and CDR2 FQGTGA. The CDR3 protein is CASSLAGAYNEQFF. In DNA form, the CDR3 reads TGTGCCAGCAGCTTAGCGGGAGCTTACAATGAGCAGTTCTTC.

The chain employs TRBV7-2 and TRBJ2-7, with 11 bases that match TRBD1. V lost 5 bases, J lost 12 bases, and 9 bases stayed unmatched. The CDR3 is 13 amino acids. The germline gives CDR1 SGHTA, CDR2 FQGNSA. CDR3 region: CASSQGQGEIPYF. In DNA form, the CDR3 reads TGTGCCAGCAGCCAGGGACAGGGGGAAATTCCGTACTTC.

V gene TRBV6-6 combines with J gene TRBJ1-1; TRBD1 is a possible D gene (5 bases). Germline CDR1 reads MNHNY; CDR2 reads SVGAGI (reference sequence). The germline V and J ends were trimmed by 7 bases and 11 bases, with 17 bases remaining between them. The CDR3 covers 12 residues. CDR3 in DNA: TGTGCCAGCAATTCCGGGTTAGAGGGGGCTTTCTTT. It specifies CASNSGLEGAFF.

J is TRBJ1-2 and V is TRBV5-1; D is unclear. CDR1 is SGHRS and CDR2 is YFSETQ in the germline V gene. The CDR3 is made up of 14 amino acids. V was pared by 1 base and J by 7 bases, with 14 bases between. In DNA, the CDR3 is TGCGCCAGCAGCTTGACTCAGATCGGTAGTGGCTACACCTTC. Its translation is CASSLTQIGSGYTF.

The chain employs TRBV6-5 and TRBJ2-1, with TRBD2 matching 8 bases. V shed 10 bases, J shed 8 bases, and the junction held 10 bases outside the gene matches. The germline V gene encodes CDR1 MNHEY and CDR2 SVGAGI. This CDR3 region has 13 residues. The CDR3 protein is CATILAGKDEQFF. The CDR3, as DNA: TGTGCCACCATCTTAGCGGGGAAGGATGAGCAGTTCTTC.

The chain joins TRBV19 to TRBJ2-5; D is possibly TRBD1 or TRBD2 (6 bases each). Germline V gene lookup returns CDR1 LNHDA and CDR2 SQIVND (reference sequence). This CDR3 has 15 amino acids. Trimming took 4 bases from V and 1 from J, leaving 13 bases between them. CDR3 sequence: CASSRGASSQETQYF. The CDR3 DNA reads TGTGCCAGTAGTAGGGGGGCCTCTTCCCAAGAGACCCAGTACTTC.

The chain combines TRBV7-9 with TRBJ1-2; D is unresolved. Germline CDR1 and CDR2: SEHNR and FQNEAQ (reference sequence). Trimming removed 1 base at V and 3 bases at J, with 9 bases between. This CDR3 has 14 amino acids. The CDR3 protein is CASSLVVLDYGYTF. CDR3 nucleotides: TGTGCCAGCAGCTTAGTAGTATTGGACTATGGCTACACCTTC.

This chain connects TRBV12-5 to TRBJ1-1; D is unclear. The CDR3 is 11 amino acids. Germline V gene lookup returns CDR1 LGHNT and CDR2 FRNRAP. The germline V and J ends were trimmed by 2 bases and 5 bases, with 3 bases remaining between them. The CDR3 coding sequence is TGTGCTAGTGGTTTGCATACTGAAGCTTTCTTT. Protein product: CASGLHTEAFF. The full variable domain, completed using reference TRBV12-5 and TRBJ1-1, is DARVTQTPRHKVTEMGQEVTMRCQPILGHNTVFWYRQTMMQGLELLAYFRNRAPLDDSGMPKDRFSAEMPDATLATLKIQPSEPRDSAVYFCASGLHTEAFFGQGTRLTVV.

This sequence joins TRBV30 and TRBJ1-4; no clear D gene. CDR3 length: 15 amino acids. Trimming left V 2 bases short and J 1 base short, with 11 bases between. Germline CDR1 and CDR2: GTSNPN and SVGIG (reference sequence). DNA of the CDR3: TGTGCCTGGAGTAGGGCACTTCAAACTAATGAAAAACTGTTTTTT. This encodes CAWSRALQTNEKLFF. Supplemented by reference TRBV30 and TRBJ1-4, the full variable domain reads SQTIHQWPATLVQPVGSPLSLECTVEGTSNPNLYWYRQAAGRGLQLLFYSVGIGQISSEVPQNLSASRPQDRQFILSSKKLLLSDSGFYLCAWSRALQTNEKLFFGSGTQLSVL.

The chain has TRBV4-1 and TRBJ1-4; D is possibly TRBD1 (5 bases). CDR1 is MGHRA, CDR2 YSYEKL, per germline. The V end was cut by 1 base, the J end by 6 bases, with 21 bases between. The CDR3 extends over 18 amino acids. The CDR3 loop reads CASSQVKGSAQDHEKLFF. The CDR3 bases are TGCGCCAGCAGCCAAGTTAAGGGATCGGCACAGGATCATGAAAAACTGTTTTTT.

CDR3 DNA: TGCGCCAGCAGCGTGAGACTAGCGGTTAACGCAGATACGCAGTATTTT. Translated, it gives CASSVRLAVNADTQYF. The chain has TRBV5-1 and TRBJ2-3; 9 bases agree with TRBD2. CDR1 is SGHRS and CDR2 is YFSETQ in the germline V gene. This CDR3 has 16 residues. With V trimmed by 4 bases and J by 4 bases, 10 bases remained unmatched.

This sequence joins TRBV28 and TRBJ2-1; 13 nucleotides align to TRBD2. J gave up 1 base and V 4 bases, and 4 bases lay outside the gene matches. This CDR3 region has 17 residues. CDR1 and CDR2 (germline): MDHEN, SYDVKM. This CDR3 reads CASSWTSGSSSYNEQFF. In DNA, the CDR3 is TGTGCCAGCAGTTGGACTAGCGGGAGTAGTTCCTACAATGAGCAGTTCTTC.

Only one count was recorded for this clone. The chain combines TRBV12-3 or TRBV12-4 with TRBJ1-2, with TRBD1 matching 8 bases. This CDR3 has 13 amino acids. V shed 8 bases, J shed 8 bases, and the junction held 10 bases outside the gene matches. The CDR3 is CASSGQGGWGYTF. In DNA form, the CDR3 reads TGTGCCAGCTCAGGACAGGGAGGGTGGGGCTACACCTTC.

Of note for this clone: This specimen includes other DNA sequences encoding the same CDR3. The chain uses TRBV5-1 and TRBJ1-2; 7 positions match TRBD1. The CDR3 covers 13 residues. CDR1 SGHRS and CDR2 YFSETQ come from the germline V gene. With 4 bases clipped from V and 5 bases from J, the junction kept 5 bases outside the gene matches. The CDR3 DNA follows: TGCGCCAGCAGCCTCGACAGGGAGTATGGCTACACCTTC. It specifies CASSLDREYGYTF.

This chain uses TRBV4-2 with TRBJ1-1, with TRBD1 as a possible D gene (5 bases). Germline CDR1 and CDR2: LGHNA and YNFKEQ. This CDR3 is 15 amino acids long. With 7 bases removed from V and 2 bases from J, the gap between germline ends came to 17 bases. The CDR3 sequence is CASTPGTASNTEAFF. As DNA, the CDR3 is TGTGCCAGCACCCCCGGGACGGCGAGCAACACTGAAGCTTTCTTT.

This chain connects TRBV21-1 to TRBJ1-5. TRBV21-1 is marked as a pseudogene. CDR3 length equals 14 residues. DNA for the CDR3: TGTGCCAGCAGCAAAGGGCGTTATAATCAGCCCCAGCATTTT. It encodes CASSKGRYNQPQHF.

The rearrangement joins TRBV7-9 to TRBJ2-7, with 7 positions matching TRBD1. Germline CDR1 and CDR2: SEHNR and FQNEAQ (reference sequence). This CDR3 region has 13 residues. The V gene end was trimmed by 8 bases and the J gene end by 6 bases; junction bases not matched to a gene: 10. The CDR3 DNA sequence: TGTGCCAGCCGAACAGGGGCTTACGGCGAGCAGTACTTC. This sequence encodes CASRTGAYGEQYF.

The rearrangement uses TRBV6-6 and TRBJ1-4; TRBD1 aligns across 10 bases. The CDR3 loop spans 16 amino acids. CDR1 is MNHNY, CDR2 SVGAGI, per germline (reference sequence). J lost 8 bases, V lost 4 bases, and 10 bases had no gene match. The CDR3 DNA sequence: TGTGCCAGCAGTTCCTTCCGACAGGGGGCTGTGGAAAAACTGTTTTTT. It codes for CASSSFRQGAVEKLFF.

The V gene is TRBV5-1, the J gene TRBJ1-1; possibly TRBD1 for D (6 bases). The CDR3 extends over 13 amino acids. V gave up 1 base and J gave up 4 bases, with 8 bases separating them. Germline V CDR1 and CDR2: SGHRS, YFSETQ. The CDR3 bases are TGCGCCAGCAGCTTGTCACAGGGCACTGAAGCTTTCTTT. Amino acid sequence: CASSLSQGTEAFF.

V gene TRBV5-1 combines with J gene TRBJ1-6, with TRBD1 matching over 8 bases. The ends lost 0 bases at V and 9 bases at J; junction bases unmatched: 11. CDR1 SGHRS and CDR2 YFSETQ come from the germline V gene. The CDR3 contains 17 residues. CDR3 region: CASSLGNSGGAGSPLHF. The CDR3 nucleotides are TGCGCCAGCAGCTTGGGGAATTCAGGGGGCGCGGGTTCACCCCTCCACTTT.